These T cell receptor beta chains were read from a single sample in a study of blood T cell repertoires in COVID-19. Some clones are missing from TCRdb's copy, which holds only in-frame ones; the method was immunoSEQ multiplex PCR. The profile shows 78,000 or so clones, around 83% of them singletons. Material: peripheral blood. Receptors were obtained from a human donor in a cohort sampled during active COVID-19. The CDR3 runs from the conserved cysteine through the conserved F or W. A D gene is named only where the DNA matches it firmly. Where a row states a size, it is once, few, many or the class of an expanded clone; other rows omit it.

J gene	V gene	D gene	clone size	CDR3 protein	CDR3 DNA
TRBJ2-5	TRBV6-1	TRBD2	NA	CASSEGGGWETQYF	TGTGCCAGCAGTGAAGGGGGAGGGTGGGAGACCCAGTACTTC
TRBJ2-5	TRBV28	NA	NA	CASSLAGQQLQETQYF	TGTGCCAGCAGTTTAGCGGGACAGCAGCTACAAGAGACCCAGTACTTC
TRBJ1-5	TRBV10-3	TRBD1	NA	CAISGGQSNQPQHF	TGTGCCATCAGTGGGGGACAGTCGAATCAGCCCCAGCATTTT
TRBJ1-1	TRBV11-2	NA	once	CASSLSTGNTEAFF	TGTGCCAGCAGCTTATCGACAGGGAACACTGAAGCTTTCTTT
TRBJ2-2	TRBV19	NA	NA	CASSFGTSLNTGELFF	TGTGCCAGTAGTTTCGGGACATCTCTAAACACCGGGGAGCTGTTTTTT
TRBJ2-5	TRBV20-1	NA	once	CSASVVQETQYF	TGCAGTGCTAGTGTAGTTCAAGAGACCCAGTACTTC
TRBJ2-7	TRBV6-1	NA	NA	CASSALGTQGEYEQYF	TGTGCCAGCAGTGCGCTAGGGACTCAGGGGGAATACGAGCAGTACTTC
TRBJ2-5	TRBV5-1	TRBD2	NA	CASSMGLAGDPYQETQYF	TGCGCCAGCAGCATGGGACTAGCGGGGGACCCGTACCAAGAGACCCAGTACTTC
TRBJ2-1	TRBV10-3	TRBD1	NA	CAISKDGTASPNEQFF	TGTGCCATCAGTAAGGACGGGACAGCTTCACCGAATGAGCAGTTCTTC
TRBJ2-2	TRBV5-4	NA	few	CASSLYGDARELFF	TGTGCCAGCAGCTTGTACGGGGATGCAAGGGAGCTGTTTTTT
TRBJ2-5	TRBV9	TRBD2	NA	CASSGGSGRRETQYF	TGTGCCAGCAGCGGGGGGAGCGGGAGGCGGGAGACCCAGTACTTC
TRBJ1-4	TRBV2	TRBD1	NA	CASLPTGGSNEKLFF	TGTGCCAGCCTACCTACAGGGGGCTCTAATGAAAAACTGTTTTTT
TRBJ2-5	TRBV27	NA	once	CASSLGRAEEKTQYF	TGTGCCAGCAGTTTGGGCAGGGCAGAGGAAAAGACCCAGTACTTC
TRBJ2-7	TRBV3-1/TRBV3-2	NA	once	CASSQFRTRGEQYF	TGTGCCAGCAGCCAGTTTAGGACTCGCGGCGAGCAGTACTTC
TRBJ1-4	TRBV5-1	NA	NA	CASQREKLFF	TGCGCCAGTCAGCGGGAAAAACTGTTTTTT
TRBJ1-2	TRBV7-3	NA	NA	CASSLGAQGYTF	TGTGCCAGCAGCTTAGGAGCGCAGGGCTACACCTTC
TRBJ2-7	TRBV6-5	TRBD1	NA	CASTGRQGAYEQYF	TGTGCCAGCACCGGCAGGCAGGGGGCATACGAGCAGTACTTC
TRBJ2-7	TRBV7-8	TRBD1	NA	CASSSGTASYEQYF	TGTGCCAGCAGCTCCGGGACAGCCTCCTACGAGCAGTACTTC
TRBJ2-3	TRBV5-1	TRBD1	NA	CASRPMGQGADTQYF	TGCGCCAGCCGCCCTATGGGACAGGGAGCAGATACGCAGTATTTT
TRBJ2-7	TRBV30	NA	NA	CAWSVPNGAFDEQYF	TGTGCCTGGAGTGTACCTAACGGTGCTTTCGACGAGCAGTACTTC
TRBJ1-4	TRBV7-8	NA	NA	CASSLVGGDEKLFF	TGTGCCAGCAGCTTAGTGGGGGGGGATGAAAAACTGTTTTTT
TRBJ2-5	TRBV6-5	TRBD2	NA	CASSPREAQETQYF	TGTGCCAGCAGTCCCCGGGAGGCTCAAGAGACCCAGTACTTC
TRBJ2-7	TRBV7-9	NA	NA	CASSRGTSVVEQYF	TGTGCCAGCAGCCGCGGGACGTCGGTGGTCGAGCAGTACTTC
TRBJ1-1	TRBV9	TRBD1	NA	CASSVTGGTEAFF	TGTGCCAGCAGCGTCACAGGGGGAACTGAAGCTTTCTTT
TRBJ1-4	TRBV18	TRBD1	NA	CASSPNAGQGSLFF	TGTGCCAGCTCACCAAACGCAGGACAGGGAAGTCTGTTTTTT
TRBJ2-1	TRBV5-1	TRBD2	NA	CASSRASSGHEQFF	TGCGCCAGCAGCCGGGCCTCTAGCGGGCATGAGCAGTTCTTC
TRBJ2-7	TRBV21-1	NA	once	CASSKGWGRDYEQYF	TGTGCCAGCAGCAAAGGTTGGGGCAGGGACTACGAGCAGTACTTC
TRBJ2-3	TRBV19	NA	NA	CATRPSSTDTQYF	TGTGCCACCCGCCCCAGTTCCACAGATACGCAGTATTTT
TRBJ2-7	TRBV13	TRBD1	NA	CASGLGQGAGEQYF	TGTGCCAGCGGTCTAGGGCAGGGGGCAGGAGAGCAGTACTTC